This T cell receptor beta chain stems from a study of metastatic and nonmetastatic thyroid tumors. As for the study in general: Peripheral blood and tumor or nodule samples from malignant and benign thyroid patients were compared.

Findings of the study overall: The study reportedly found significantly higher TCR beta diversity in malignant thyroid tumors than benign nodules, in blood and tumor.

Germline CDR1 reads MNHNS; CDR2 reads SASEGT. The V end was cut by 6 bases, the J end by 4 bases, with 12 bases between. The CDR3 is 14 amino acids. This clone appeared many times. The target antigen is unknown. Authors' processing steps: A distant-metastasis classifier for papillary thyroid cancer was built using CDR3 differences across clinicopathological groups. TCRdb reassembled clones from the PCR reads with MiXCR. Clone size and V and J calls follow TCRdb, not the original study. The sample contains fewer than 25,000 clones, approximately 15% of which appear only once. Ahead of thyroid surgery, no patient had received treatment of any kind.

The chain links TRBV6-1 to TRBJ1-4; D remains ambiguous. The sequence was collected from a female donor with papillary thyroid cancer or a benign thyroid nodule (not recorded which). Some clones in this sample may be carry-over from other donors' samples. The sequenced sample was tumor tissue. The CDR3 here is CASSRDGNNEKLFF. The CDR3 DNA reads TGTGCCAGCAGCCGAGACGGGAATAATGAAAAACTGTTTTTT.